The present TCR beta chain was sequenced within a study of cytomegalovirus exposure and HLA in healthy donors. The overall study: Around 80 million unique TCR sequences came from HLA-typed donors in an early release. Study-level points and caveats: Later analysis found that TCR beta chains associated with HLA were more clonally expanded than other, equally common chains.

The PCR had 60 Vbeta and 13 Jbeta primers. The repertoire was sequenced with immunoSEQ multiplex PCR; TCRdb's copy has only in-frame clones and lacks some. The sample shows fewer than 250,000 clones, more than 75% of them seen only once. As for this clone: Its antigen remains unknown.

This clonotype originated in a human donor in good health. The sequencing sample was made of PBMCs.

The CDR3 bases are TGTGCCAGCAGTGAAGGGGAGGGCGCCTTGGGTTATCAGCCCCAGCATTTT. This sequence encodes CASSEGEGALGYQPQHF. The chain employs TRBV6-1 and TRBJ1-5; D is unresolved. The CDR3 sequence is 17 residues long. V was trimmed by 1 base and J by 5 bases, leaving 18 bases between them. CDR1 is MNHNS, CDR2 SASEGT, per germline.